This TCR beta chain was identified during a study of beta chain features in type 1 diabetes. Study outcomes and limitations: Moderate yet significant TCRB CDR3 shortening was seen in Type 1 diabetes patients in all four CD4+ subsets.

Germline assignment: CDR1 LGHNA and CDR2 YNFKEQ. With V trimmed by 4 bases and J by 1 base, 14 bases remained unmatched. This CDR3 has 21 amino acids. As to this clone: The antigen is unknown.

Isolated RNA was reverse transcribed in full, so expressed TCRB transcripts were sequenced. Assay used: immunoSEQ multiplex PCR; TCRdb lists only in-frame clones, some missing. The sample yields tens of thousands of clones, approximately 53% seen once. The sample was stem cell memory CD4+ T cells from blood. The chain is built from TRBV4-2 and TRBJ2-2; TRBD2 matches at 14 bases. The sequence was collected from a man aged 25 to 45 with type 1 diabetes. In nucleotides, the CDR3 is TGTGCCAGCAGCCGGGGACTAGCGGGAGCTTTTATTCGAAGGAACACCGGGGAGCTGTTTTTT. Its translation: CASSRGLAGAFIRRNTGELFF.